A selection of T cell receptor beta chains follows, all from one sample in a study of T cells of healthy individuals. MiXCR, applied by TCRdb to the 5' RACE reads, yields one record per CDR3 protein. The sample contains more than 60,000 distinct CDR3 sequences, roughly 16% of which appear only once. The receptors derive from a human donor in good health. The CDR3 runs from the conserved cysteine through the conserved F or W. Fields, in order: clone size, V gene, J gene, D gene, CDR3 DNA, CDR3 protein. A D gene is named only where the DNA matches it firmly. Size is omitted from some rows. Given values are once, few, many or a class for expanded clones.

few,TRBV6-6,TRBJ2-5,TRBD1,TGTGCCAGCAGTTACGAGGACAGGGGTAGGCACCAAGAGACCCAGTACTTC,CASSYEDRGRHQETQYF
many,TRBV12-3/TRBV12-4,TRBJ2-1,TRBD1,TGTGCCAGCAGTCGACAGGGCTATGAGCAGTTCTTC,CASSRQGYEQFF
many,TRBV7-9,TRBJ1-2,-,TGTGCCAGCAGCGGAGCAGGGGCCATCTATGGCTACACCTTC,CASSGAGAIYGYTF
few,TRBV5-6,TRBJ1-2,TRBD1,TGTGCCAGCAGCGAGGGGACAGGGGGCTCATCGGTGGGCTACACCTTC,CASSEGTGGSSVGYTF
-,TRBV20-1,TRBJ1-2,TRBD1,TGCAGTGCTAGAGTGACAGGGGGCAGTGGCTACACCTTC,CSARVTGGSGYTF
-,TRBV28,TRBJ1-5,-,TGTGCCAGCAGTGCACAGCATCAGCCCCAGCATTTT,CASSAQHQPQHF
many,TRBV29-1,TRBJ2-1,-,TGCAGCGTTGAGAGTTTCCAAAGGGAGGAGCAGTTCTTC,CSVESFQREEQFF
-,TRBV7-9,TRBJ2-1,TRBD2,TGTGCCAGCAGCTTGGCTAGCGGGGAATATCACAATGAGCAGTTCTTC,CASSLASGEYHNEQFF
many,TRBV6-2/TRBV6-3,TRBJ1-1,-,TGTGCCAGCAGACACAGGAACACTGAAGCTTTCTTT,CASRHRNTEAFF
many,TRBV29-1,TRBJ2-7,TRBD1,TGCAGCGTGGGGGACAGGGGGATCACCTACGAGCAGTACTTC,CSVGDRGITYEQYF
-,TRBV7-2,TRBJ2-3,-,TGTGCCAGCAGCTTAGGCACATATACGCAGTATTTT,CASSLGTYTQYF
few,TRBV27,TRBJ2-2,-,TGTGCCAGCAAGCAGGAGAGCACCGGGGAGCTGTTTTTT,CASKQESTGELFF
-,TRBV20-1,TRBJ1-1,-,TGCAGTGCTAGAGATTTTCTGACAGACACTGAAGCTTTCTTT,CSARDFLTDTEAFF
many,TRBV12-3/TRBV12-4,TRBJ2-3,-,TGTGCCAGCAGGGTCGGGAAAGATACGCAGTATTTT,CASRVGKDTQYF
few,TRBV10-3,TRBJ1-1,-,TGTGCCATCAGTGTTGGGGGAGCTACTGAAGCTTTCTTT,CAISVGGATEAFF
-,TRBV14,TRBJ2-1,TRBD1,TGTGCCAGCAGCGCCCGACAGGGTAATGAGCAGTTCTTC,CASSARQGNEQFF
few,TRBV28,TRBJ2-7,-,TGTGCCAGCAGGATAGGGCCCTCCTACGAGCAGTACTTC,CASRIGPSYEQYF
-,TRBV27,TRBJ2-7,TRBD1,TGTGCCAGCAGTTTTCCGGGACAGGGCGTGGAGCACTTC,CASSFPGQGVEHF
-,TRBV20-1,TRBJ1-2,-,TGCAGTGCTAGAGATGTCCGGAAGATATTAGGGTATGGCTACACCTTC,CSARDVRKILGYGYTF
many,TRBV20-1,TRBJ1-1,-,TGCAGTGCTAGGGACAGCCGGGGCACTGAAGCTTTCTTT,CSARDSRGTEAFF
few,TRBV5-1,TRBJ1-2,TRBD1,TGCGCCAGCAGCGTCTCAGGGGGTGGCTACACCTTC,CASSVSGGGYTF
few,TRBV25-1,TRBJ2-7,TRBD1,TGTGCCAGCAGCGAAATCCGCGACAGGGGCGAGCAGTACTTC,CASSEIRDRGEQYF
many,TRBV5-6,TRBJ2-5,-,TGTGCCAGCAGCTTTTCAACCTTCAGAGAGACCCAGTACTTC,CASSFSTFRETQYF
-,TRBV7-9,TRBJ2-1,-,TGTGCCAGCAGATACTCCCCGGGGCTGGGCAATGAGCAGTTCTTC,CASRYSPGLGNEQFF
many,TRBV18,TRBJ2-3,-,TGTGCCAGCATTCGACAGCTAGCAGATACGCAGTATTTT,CASIRQLADTQYF
few,TRBV20-1,TRBJ1-1,-,TGCAGTGCTAGAGTTCACAGCATGAACACTGAAGCTTTCTTT,CSARVHSMNTEAFF
-,TRBV7-8,TRBJ2-1,-,TGTGCCAGCAGCTCCGATACTAGAGCCAATGAGCAGTTCTTC,CASSSDTRANEQFF
few,TRBV12-3/TRBV12-4,TRBJ1-5,-,TGTGCCAGCAGTTTAAATCAGCCCCAGCATTTT,CASSLNQPQHF
many,TRBV5-4,TRBJ1-1,-,TGTGCCAGCAGCGGAGGACAGCCCTCTGAAGCTTTCTTT,CASSGGQPSEAFF
-,TRBV9,TRBJ1-1,-,TGTGCCAGCAGCCCCCCGGGACGGGGACAATCAACGCACGCTGAAGCTTTCTTT,CASSPPGRGQSTHAEAFF
many,TRBV20-1,TRBJ2-3,-,TGCAGTGCTAGAGCTGCTGTGGATACGCAGTATTTT,CSARAAVDTQYF
few,TRBV7-2,TRBJ1-1,TRBD1,TGTGCCAGCAGATCTACAGGGGATACTGAAGCTTTCTTT,CASRSTGDTEAFF
many,TRBV7-9,TRBJ2-2,-,TGTGCCAGCAGCCCTAGGGGAGAGGCCGGGGAGCTGTTTTTT,CASSPRGEAGELFF
few,TRBV15,TRBJ2-7,-,TGTGCCACCAGCAGAGATCTCGACGCGGGGGAGCAGTACTTC,CATSRDLDAGEQYF
-,TRBV6-2/TRBV6-3,TRBJ2-7,TRBD2,TGTGCCAGCAGCTATGGCCGCCTAGCGGGAGTGAATGAGCAGTACTTC,CASSYGRLAGVNEQYF
-,TRBV6-2/TRBV6-3,TRBJ2-6,TRBD1,TGTGCCAGCAGTTCCTCCCGGGCTGACAGGGGCCAATACGGGGCCAACGTCCTGACTTTC,CASSSSRADRGQYGANVLTF
-,TRBV6-1,TRBJ2-3,-,TGTGCCAGCAGTGAGATTGACGGGGGGCAGGGGGCAGATACGCAGTATTTT,CASSEIDGGQGADTQYF
few,TRBV7-6,TRBJ1-5,-,TGTGCCAGCAGCTTAGGGCCGGGGCAGGATCAGCCCCAGCATTTT,CASSLGPGQDQPQHF
-,TRBV10-3,TRBJ2-5,-,TGTGCCATCAGTGACATCTCAGAGACCCAGTACTTC,CAISDISETQYF
-,TRBV12-3/TRBV12-4,TRBJ1-4,-,TGTGCCAGCAGTTTTCCCGCCGCCAGCGACGGCTCGGAGGAACTGTTTTTT,CASSFPAASDGSEELFF
-,TRBV20-1,TRBJ1-1,-,TGCAGTGCTACCCCTGTCGCTGAAGCTTTCTTT,CSATPVAEAFF
many,TRBV19,TRBJ1-4,TRBD1,TGTGCCAGTAAGGGGACAGAGAATGAAAAACTGTTTTTT,CASKGTENEKLFF
-,TRBV2,TRBJ1-4,-,TGTGCCAGCAGTGAAAGTCGGGGGAGGAATGAAAAACTGTTTTTT,CASSESRGRNEKLFF
many,TRBV2,TRBJ1-4,-,TGTGCCAGCAGTGAGCGCTCAACTAATGAAAAACTGTTTTTT,CASSERSTNEKLFF
few,TRBV29-1,TRBJ2-5,-,TGCAGCGTTGATAGGGCACAGGTGGTAGAGACCCAGTACTTC,CSVDRAQVVETQYF